These 13 T cell receptor beta chains were all obtained from the same sample, sequenced in a study of blood T cell repertoires in COVID-19. Assay: immunoSEQ multiplex PCR; the TCRdb copy retains only in-frame clones and omits some. The repertoire includes 150,000 to 200,000 clones, 75% to 90% of them detected once, and around 2.3% sits in the top ten. The sequenced sample consisted of peripheral blood. The origin of the receptors is a man between 65 and 79 years old with active or convalescent COVID-19.

The gene calls are TRBV24-1 and TRBJ1-5, with a tentative D call TRBD1 (5 bases). V was clipped by 7 bases and J by 6 bases, with 18 bases between them. The germline gives CDR1 KGHDR, CDR2 SFDVKD. The CDR3 has 15 amino acids. CDR3 protein: CATSKGAGWGQPQHF. In DNA form, the CDR3 reads TGTGCCACCAGCAAAGGGGCGGGGTGGGGTCAGCCCCAGCATTTT.

This clone was picked up one time. The gene calls are TRBV19 and TRBJ1-6; 9 nucleotides align to TRBD1. The junction had 8 bases not matched to a gene; V was cut back by 7 bases and J by 10 bases. CDR3 length: 14 amino acids. Germline lookup yields CDR1 LNHDA and CDR2 SQIVND (reference sequence). This CDR3 reads CASNRDRVGSPLHF. The CDR3 DNA follows: TGTGCCAGTAACCGGGACAGGGTTGGATCACCCCTCCACTTT. Full variable domain (rest looked up from reference TRBV19 and TRBJ1-6): DGGITQSPKYLFRKEGQNVTLSCEQNLNHDAMYWYRQDPGQGLRLIYYSQIVNDFQKGDIAEGYSVSREKKESFPLTVTSAQKNPTAFYLCASNRDRVGSPLHFGNGTRLTVT.

V is TRBV2 and J is TRBJ2-5, with a possible D match to TRBD1 (5 bases). The CDR3 contains 13 residues. In germline, CDR1 is SNHLY, CDR2 FYNNEI. V was trimmed by 3 bases and J by 9 bases, leaving 14 bases between them. The CDR3 is CASSEMGPRSQYF. CDR3 coding DNA: TGTGCCAGCAGTGAGATGGGGCCCAGGTCCCAGTACTTC. The complete variable domain, with remaining parts taken from reference TRBV2 and TRBJ2-5, reads EPEVTQTPSHQVTQMGQEVILRCVPISNHLYFYWYRQILGQKVEFLVSFYNNEISEKSEIFDDQFSVERPDGSNFTLKIRSTKLEDSAMYFCASSEMGPRSQYFGPGTRLLVL.

This clone was seen just once. This chain joins TRBV5-1 and TRBJ2-1; 7 bases fit TRBD2. The V and J ends lost 0 bases and 1 base, in that order; junction bases with no gene match: 4. The germline CDR1 and CDR2 sequences are SGHRS and YFSETQ. The CDR3 has 16 amino acids. CDR3 nucleotide sequence: TGCGCCAGCAGCTTGGTGATAGCGGGTTCCTACAATGAGCAGTTCTTC. Translating it yields CASSLVIAGSYNEQFF.

V gene TRBV9 combines with J gene TRBJ2-4; 10 nucleotides match TRBD2. The CDR3 sequence is 17 residues long. CDR1 SGDLS and CDR2 YYNGEE come from the germline V gene. Trimming removed 0 bases from V and 13 bases from J; junction bases left unmatched: 16. The CDR3 coding sequence is TGTGCCAGCAGCGTAGATAATAGCGGGGGGACCCGGGGGCTCCAGTACTTC. Translation gives CASSVDNSGGTRGLQYF. Full variable domain (rest looked up from reference TRBV9 and TRBJ2-4): DSGVTQTPKHLITATGQRVTLRCSPRSGDLSVYWYQQSLDQGLQFLIQYYNGEERAKGNILERFSAQQFPDLHSELNLSSLELGDSALYFCASSVDNSGGTRGLQYFGAGTRLSVL.

This chain connects TRBV6-2 or TRBV6-3 to TRBJ2-7; TRBD2 matches at 8 bases. V gave up 4 bases and J gave up 5 bases; unmatched junction bases: 4. The CDR3 length is 13 residues. CDR1 and CDR2 from the germline V gene are MNHEY and SVGEGT. CDR3 DNA sequence: TGTGCCAGCAGTTTAGCGGGAAGGGACGAGCAGTACTTC. Protein: CASSLAGRDEQYF.

This sequence joins TRBV28 and TRBJ1-5; 11 nucleotides agree with TRBD1. Per germline, CDR1 MDHEN and CDR2 SYDVKM. The CDR3 sequence is 21 residues long. After removal of 5 bases from V and 2 bases from J, the junction contained 20 bases not matched to a gene. The CDR3, as DNA: TGTGCCAGCAGTCCCGGGTTTGGGGGGACAGGGGGTAGTTTTGGCAATCAGCCCCAGCATTTT. Translating it yields CASSPGFGGTGGSFGNQPQHF.

The chain joins TRBV28 to TRBJ1-5; TRBD1 matches 9 bases. Unmatched junction bases numbered 11, after V lost 2 bases and J lost 6 bases. In germline, CDR1 is MDHEN, CDR2 SYDVKM. The CDR3 covers 17 residues. The CDR3 DNA reads as TGTGCCAGCAGTTTAACCCGCGGGACAGGGTCGGGTCAGCCCCAGCATTTT. It specifies CASSLTRGTGSGQPQHF.

This clone was seen a few times. This rearrangement joins TRBV5-1 to TRBJ1-1; weak D call: TRBD1 (6 bases). CDR1 and CDR2 (germline): SGHRS, YFSETQ. This CDR3 comprises 11 residues. The ends were cut back, 4 bases at V and 6 bases at J, with 7 bases in the middle. CDR3 in amino acids: CASSGGAEAFF. The DNA for the CDR3 is TGCGCCAGCAGCGGGGGCGCTGAAGCTTTCTTT.

The chain has TRBV28 and TRBJ1-2; no clear D gene. The V end lost 2 bases, the J end lost 2 bases, and 6 bases lay between the germline ends. This CDR3 has 13 residues. Looked up from germline, CDR1 is MDHEN and CDR2 is SYDVKM. As DNA, the CDR3 is TGTGCCAGCAGTTTACGAGGGAACTATGGCTACACCTTC. Translation: CASSLRGNYGYTF.

CDR3 sequence (DNA): TGTGCCAGCAGTTTGGGGACAGGGACCTACGAGCAGTACTTC. As protein: CASSLGTGTYEQYF. The chain joins TRBV28 to TRBJ2-7; 9 bases agree with TRBD1. The CDR3 loop spans 14 amino acids. The V gene's germline CDR1 is MDHEN and CDR2 SYDVKM. Trimming took 3 bases from V and 2 from J; bases not matched to a gene: 2.

The rearrangement links TRBV3-1 (or the pseudogene TRBV3-2) to TRBJ2-5, with D possibly being TRBD2 (6 bases). V was clipped by 4 bases and J by 4 bases, with 22 bases between them. The CDR3 contains 17 residues. Per the germline V gene, CDR1 is LGHDT and CDR2 is YNNKEL (reference sequence). The CDR3 sequence: CASSPGLLATSGETQYF. The CDR3 DNA sequence: TGTGCCAGCAGCCCCGGCCTACTAGCTACGTCTGGAGAGACCCAGTACTTC.

The chain recombines TRBV3-1 (or the pseudogene TRBV3-2) with TRBJ2-5; 16 bases are shared with TRBD2. V gave up 4 bases and J gave up 4 bases; unmatched junction bases: 3. Per the germline V gene, CDR1 is LGHDT and CDR2 is YNNKEL (reference sequence). This CDR3 has 16 amino acids. The CDR3, as DNA: TGTGCCAGCAGCCGGGGGACTAGCGGGAGGGTAGAGACCCAGTACTTC. Protein product: CASSRGTSGRVETQYF.